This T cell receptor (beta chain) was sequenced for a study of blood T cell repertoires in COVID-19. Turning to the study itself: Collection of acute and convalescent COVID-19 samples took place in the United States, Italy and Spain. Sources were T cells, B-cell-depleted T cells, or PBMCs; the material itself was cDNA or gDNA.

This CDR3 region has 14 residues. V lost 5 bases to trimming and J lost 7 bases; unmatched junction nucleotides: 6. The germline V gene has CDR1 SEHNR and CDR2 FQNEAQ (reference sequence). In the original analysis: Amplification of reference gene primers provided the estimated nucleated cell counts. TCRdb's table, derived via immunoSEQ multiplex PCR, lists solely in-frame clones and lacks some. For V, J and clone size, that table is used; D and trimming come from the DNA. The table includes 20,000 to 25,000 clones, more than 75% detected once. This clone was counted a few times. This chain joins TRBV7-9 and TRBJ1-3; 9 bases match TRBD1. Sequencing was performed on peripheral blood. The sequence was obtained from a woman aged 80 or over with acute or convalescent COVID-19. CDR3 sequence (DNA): TGTGCCAGCAGCCTTCGACAGGGGGGGAACACCATATATTTT. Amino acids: CASSLRQGGNTIYF.